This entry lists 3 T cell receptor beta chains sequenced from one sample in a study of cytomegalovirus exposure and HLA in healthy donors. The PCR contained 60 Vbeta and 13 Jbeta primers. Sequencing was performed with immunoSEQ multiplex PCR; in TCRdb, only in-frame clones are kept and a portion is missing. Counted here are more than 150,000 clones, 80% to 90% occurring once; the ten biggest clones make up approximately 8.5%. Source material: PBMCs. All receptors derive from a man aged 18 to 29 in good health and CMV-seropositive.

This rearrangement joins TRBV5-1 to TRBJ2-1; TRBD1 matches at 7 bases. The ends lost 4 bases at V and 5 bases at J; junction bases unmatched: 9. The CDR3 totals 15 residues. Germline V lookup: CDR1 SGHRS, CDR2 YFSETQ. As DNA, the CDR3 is TGCGCCAGCAGCGCACCCGGGACAGCGAACAATGAGCAGTTCTTC. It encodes CASSAPGTANNEQFF.

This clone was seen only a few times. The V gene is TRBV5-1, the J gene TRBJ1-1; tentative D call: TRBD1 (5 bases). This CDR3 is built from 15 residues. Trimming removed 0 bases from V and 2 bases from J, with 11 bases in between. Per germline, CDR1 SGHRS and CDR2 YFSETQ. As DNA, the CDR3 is TGCGCCAGCAGCTTGGCTGCAGGGATCAACACTGAAGCTTTCTTT. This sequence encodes CASSLAAGINTEAFF. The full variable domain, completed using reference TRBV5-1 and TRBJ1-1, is KAGVTQTPRYLIKTRGQQVTLSCSPISGHRSVSWYQQTPGQGLQFLFEYFSETQRNKGNFPGRFSGRQFSNSRSEMNVSTLELGDSALYLCASSLAAGINTEAFFGQGTRLTVV.

The CDR3 coding sequence is TGTGCCAGCATGCGAGAAACCACAGATACGCAGTATTTT. This gives the protein CASMRETTDTQYF. The rearrangement uses TRBV2 and TRBJ2-3; D is unresolved. V dropped 7 bases and J dropped 2 bases, with 10 bases sitting between them. Germline-derived CDR1 and CDR2 are SNHLY and FYNNEI. The CDR3 consists of 13 residues.